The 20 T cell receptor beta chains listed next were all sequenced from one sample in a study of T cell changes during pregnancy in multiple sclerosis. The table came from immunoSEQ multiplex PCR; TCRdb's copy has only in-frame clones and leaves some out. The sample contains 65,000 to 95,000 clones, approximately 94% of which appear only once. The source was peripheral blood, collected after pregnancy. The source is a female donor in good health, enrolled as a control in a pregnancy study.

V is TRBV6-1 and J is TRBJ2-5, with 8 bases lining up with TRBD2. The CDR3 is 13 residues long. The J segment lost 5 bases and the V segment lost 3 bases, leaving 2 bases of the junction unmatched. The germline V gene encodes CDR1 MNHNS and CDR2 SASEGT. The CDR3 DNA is TGTGCCAGCAGTGACCCGGGGGGGGAGACCCAGTACTTC. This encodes CASSDPGGETQYF.

CDR3 sequence: CASSLLLAGVLSEQFF. The CDR3 region has the DNA TGTGCCAGCAGCTTACTCCTCGCGGGAGTTTTGAGTGAGCAGTTCTTC. The chain employs TRBV7-9 and TRBJ2-1; 7 bases are a match to TRBD2. The CDR3 is 16 amino acids. CDR1 is SEHNR and CDR2 is FQNEAQ in the germline V gene (reference sequence). V gave up 2 bases and J gave up 9 bases; unmatched junction bases: 13.

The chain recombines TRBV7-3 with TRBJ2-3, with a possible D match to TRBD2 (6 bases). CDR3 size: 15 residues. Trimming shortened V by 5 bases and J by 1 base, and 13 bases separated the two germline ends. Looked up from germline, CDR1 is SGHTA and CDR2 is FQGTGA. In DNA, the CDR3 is TGTGCCAGCAGCCGAAGGACTACTCGCACAGATACGCAGTATTTT. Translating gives CASSRRTTRTDTQYF.

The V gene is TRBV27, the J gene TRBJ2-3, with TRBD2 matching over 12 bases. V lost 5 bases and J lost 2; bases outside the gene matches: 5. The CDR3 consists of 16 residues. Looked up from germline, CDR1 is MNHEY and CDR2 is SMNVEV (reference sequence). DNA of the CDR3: TGTGCCAGCAGTCCCCTAGCGGGAGGGCCCACAGATACGCAGTATTTT. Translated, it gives CASSPLAGGPTDTQYF.

The CDR3 loop reads CASSPGTGRNTEAFF. The CDR3 region has the DNA TGTGCCAGCAGTCCCGGGACAGGAAGGAACACTGAAGCTTTCTTT. The V gene is TRBV21-1, the J gene TRBJ1-1; TRBD1, the D gene given by the table, was not confirmed from the DNA. TRBV21-1 is a pseudogene. The CDR3 is 15 amino acids.

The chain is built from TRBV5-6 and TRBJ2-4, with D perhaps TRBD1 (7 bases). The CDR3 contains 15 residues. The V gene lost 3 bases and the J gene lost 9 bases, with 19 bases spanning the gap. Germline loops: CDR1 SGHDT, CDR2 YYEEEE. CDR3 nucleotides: TGTGCCAGCAGCTCCACGATGACAGGGAGGAGCATTCAGTACTTC. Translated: CASSSTMTGRSIQYF.

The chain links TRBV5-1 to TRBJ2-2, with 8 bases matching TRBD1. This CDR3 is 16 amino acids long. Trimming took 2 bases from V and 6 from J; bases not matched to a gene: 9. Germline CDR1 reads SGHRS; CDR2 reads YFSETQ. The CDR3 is CASSLPRTGQAGELFF. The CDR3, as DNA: TGCGCCAGCAGCTTACCGAGGACAGGGCAAGCCGGGGAGCTGTTTTTT.

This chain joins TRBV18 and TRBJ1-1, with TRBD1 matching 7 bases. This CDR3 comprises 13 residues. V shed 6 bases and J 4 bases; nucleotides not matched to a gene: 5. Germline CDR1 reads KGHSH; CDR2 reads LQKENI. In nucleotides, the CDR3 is TGTGCCAGCTCCGCGGGACAGATCACTGAAGCTTTCTTT. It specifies CASSAGQITEAFF.

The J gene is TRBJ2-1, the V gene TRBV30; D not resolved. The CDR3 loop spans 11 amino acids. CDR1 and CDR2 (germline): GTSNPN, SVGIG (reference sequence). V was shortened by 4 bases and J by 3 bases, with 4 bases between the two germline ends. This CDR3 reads CAWTGYNEQFF. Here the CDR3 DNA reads TGTGCCTGGACAGGCTACAATGAGCAGTTCTTC.

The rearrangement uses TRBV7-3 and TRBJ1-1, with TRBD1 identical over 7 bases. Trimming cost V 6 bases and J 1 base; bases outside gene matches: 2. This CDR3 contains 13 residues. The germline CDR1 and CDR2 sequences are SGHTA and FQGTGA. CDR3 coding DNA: TGTGCCAGCAGGTACAGGGGGAACACTGAAGCTTTCTTT. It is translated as CASRYRGNTEAFF.

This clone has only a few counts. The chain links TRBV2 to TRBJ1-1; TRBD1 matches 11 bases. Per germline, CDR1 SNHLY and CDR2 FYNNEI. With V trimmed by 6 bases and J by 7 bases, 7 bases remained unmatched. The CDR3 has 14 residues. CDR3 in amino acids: CASRGQGERVEAFF. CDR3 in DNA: TGTGCCAGCAGGGGACAGGGGGAGAGGGTTGAAGCTTTCTTT. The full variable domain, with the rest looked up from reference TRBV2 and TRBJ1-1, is EPEVTQTPSHQVTQMGQEVILRCVPISNHLYFYWYRQILGQKVEFLVSFYNNEISEKSEIFDDQFSVERPDGSNFTLKIRSTKLEDSAMYFCASRGQGERVEAFFGQGTRLTVV.

The CDR3 DNA is TGTGCCAGCAGCTCCGAATGGGGGGGTTATAATTCACCCCTCCACTTT. This translates into CASSSEWGGYNSPLHF. This sequence joins TRBV7-9 and TRBJ1-6; D perhaps matches TRBD1 (5 bases). The CDR3 runs 16 residues. Germline values: CDR1 SEHNR, CDR2 FQNEAQ (reference sequence). V lost 4 bases and J lost 4, with 14 bases in between. The variable domain in full, with the rest retrieved from reference TRBV7-9 and TRBJ1-6, is DTGVSQNPRHKITKRGQNVTFRCDPISEHNRLYWYRQTLGQGPEFLTYFQNEAQLEKSRLLSDRFSAERPKGSFSTLEIQRTEQGDSAMYLCASSSEWGGYNSPLHFGNGTRLTVT.

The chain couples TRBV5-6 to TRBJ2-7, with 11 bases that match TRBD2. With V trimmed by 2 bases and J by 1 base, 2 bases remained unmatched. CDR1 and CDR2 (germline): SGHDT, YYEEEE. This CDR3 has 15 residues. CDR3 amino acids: CASSFSSGGSYEQYF. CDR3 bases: TGTGCCAGCAGCTTTTCTAGCGGGGGGTCCTACGAGCAGTACTTC.

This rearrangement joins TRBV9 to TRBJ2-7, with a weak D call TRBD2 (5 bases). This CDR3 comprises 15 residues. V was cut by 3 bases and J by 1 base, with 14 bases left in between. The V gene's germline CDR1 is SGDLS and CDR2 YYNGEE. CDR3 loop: CASSEHAEESYEQYF. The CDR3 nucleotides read TGTGCCAGCAGCGAACACGCGGAGGAATCCTACGAGCAGTACTTC.

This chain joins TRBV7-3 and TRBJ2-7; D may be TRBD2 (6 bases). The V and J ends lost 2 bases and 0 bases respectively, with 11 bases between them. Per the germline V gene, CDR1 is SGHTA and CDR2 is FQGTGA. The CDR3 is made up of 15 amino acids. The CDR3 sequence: CASSLGGGTSYEQYF. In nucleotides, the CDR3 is TGTGCCAGCAGCTTAGGTGGGGGGACCTCCTACGAGCAGTACTTC.

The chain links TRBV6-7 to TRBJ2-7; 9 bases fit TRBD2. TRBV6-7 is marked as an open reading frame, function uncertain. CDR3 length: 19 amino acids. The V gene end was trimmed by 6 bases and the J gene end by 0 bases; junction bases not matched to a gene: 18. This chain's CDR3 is CASSPHEATSGPTSYEQYF. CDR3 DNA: TGTGCCAGCAGCCCCCATGAGGCGACTAGCGGCCCTACCTCCTACGAGCAGTACTTC.

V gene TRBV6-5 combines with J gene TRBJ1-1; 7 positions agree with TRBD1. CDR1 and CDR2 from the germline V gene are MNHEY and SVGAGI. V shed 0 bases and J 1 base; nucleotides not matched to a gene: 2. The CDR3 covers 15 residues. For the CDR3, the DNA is TGTGCCAGCAGTTACTCGAACAGGGGGAACACTGAAGCTTTCTTT. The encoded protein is CASSYSNRGNTEAFF.

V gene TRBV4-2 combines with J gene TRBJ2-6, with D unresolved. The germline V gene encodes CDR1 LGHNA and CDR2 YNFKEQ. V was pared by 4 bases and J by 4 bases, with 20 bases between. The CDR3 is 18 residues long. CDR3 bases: TGTGCCAGCAGCCTCCACCAAGCGCACTCGAGAGGGGCCAACGTCCTGACTTTC. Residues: CASSLHQAHSRGANVLTF.

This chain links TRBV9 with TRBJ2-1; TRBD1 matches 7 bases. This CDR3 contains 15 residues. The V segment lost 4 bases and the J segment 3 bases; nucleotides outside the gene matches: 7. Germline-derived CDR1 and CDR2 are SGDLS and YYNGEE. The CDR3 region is CASSITGVDYNEQFF. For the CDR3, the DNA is TGTGCCAGCAGCATAACAGGGGTGGACTACAATGAGCAGTTCTTC.

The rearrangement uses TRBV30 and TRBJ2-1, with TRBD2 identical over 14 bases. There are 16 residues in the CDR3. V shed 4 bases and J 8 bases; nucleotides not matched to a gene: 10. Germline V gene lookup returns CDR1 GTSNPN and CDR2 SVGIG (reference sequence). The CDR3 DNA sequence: TGTGCCTGGAACGTCGCCGGGACTAGCGGGAGACATGAGCAGTTCTTC. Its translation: CAWNVAGTSGRHEQFF.